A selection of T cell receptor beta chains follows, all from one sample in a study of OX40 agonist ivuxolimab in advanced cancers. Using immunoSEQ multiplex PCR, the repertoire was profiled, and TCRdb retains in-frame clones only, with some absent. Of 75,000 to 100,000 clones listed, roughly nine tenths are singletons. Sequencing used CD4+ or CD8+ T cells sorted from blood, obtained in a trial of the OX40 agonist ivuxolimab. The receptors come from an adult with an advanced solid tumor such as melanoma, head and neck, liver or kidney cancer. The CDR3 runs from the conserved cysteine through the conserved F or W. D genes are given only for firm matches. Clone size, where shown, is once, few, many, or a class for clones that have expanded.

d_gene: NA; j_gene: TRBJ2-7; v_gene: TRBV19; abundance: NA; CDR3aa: CASSRRADFGTATYEQYF; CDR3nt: TGTGCCAGTAGTAGGAGGGCGGATTTTGGGACAGCCACCTACGAGCAGTACTTC
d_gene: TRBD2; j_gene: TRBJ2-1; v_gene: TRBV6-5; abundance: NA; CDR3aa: CASRQTSGRVYEQFF; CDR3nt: TGTGCCAGCAGACAAACTAGCGGGAGGGTATATGAGCAGTTCTTC
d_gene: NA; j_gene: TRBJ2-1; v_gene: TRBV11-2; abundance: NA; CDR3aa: CASSPYNEQFF; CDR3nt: TGTGCCAGCAGCCCTTACAATGAGCAGTTCTTC
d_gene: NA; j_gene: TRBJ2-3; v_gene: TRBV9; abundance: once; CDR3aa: CASSVGGSTDTQYF; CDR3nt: TGTGCCAGCAGCGTAGGGGGAAGCACAGATACGCAGTATTTT
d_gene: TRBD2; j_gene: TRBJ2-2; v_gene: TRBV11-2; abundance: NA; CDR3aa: CASSLDPLAGASGELFF; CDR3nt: TGTGCCAGCAGCTTAGATCCGCTAGCGGGAGCGTCCGGGGAGCTGTTTTTT
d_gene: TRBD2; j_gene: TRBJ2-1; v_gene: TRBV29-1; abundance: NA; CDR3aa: CSASRTSGINEQFF; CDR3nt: TGCAGCGCCTCCCGGACTAGTGGTATCAATGAGCAGTTCTTC
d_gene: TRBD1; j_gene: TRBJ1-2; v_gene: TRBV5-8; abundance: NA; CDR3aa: CASSPRDRPTGYTF; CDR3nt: TGTGCCAGCAGTCCCCGGGACAGGCCTACTGGCTACACCTTC
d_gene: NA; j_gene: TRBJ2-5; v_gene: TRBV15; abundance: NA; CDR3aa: CATSRGLGAYQETQYF; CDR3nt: TGTGCCACCAGCAGGGGGTTGGGGGCCTACCAAGAGACCCAGTACTTC
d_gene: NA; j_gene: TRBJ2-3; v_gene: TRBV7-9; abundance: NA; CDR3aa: CASSLERNGAPQYF; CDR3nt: TGTGCCAGCAGCTTAGAGAGGAATGGAGCTCCGCAGTATTTT
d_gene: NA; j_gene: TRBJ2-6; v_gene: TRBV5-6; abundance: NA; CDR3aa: CASSWAAGIGTGANVLTF; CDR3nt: TGTGCCAGCAGCTGGGCGGCAGGGATAGGGACTGGGGCCAACGTCCTGACTTTC
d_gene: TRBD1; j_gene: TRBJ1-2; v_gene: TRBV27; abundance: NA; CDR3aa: CASSLSTGANYGYTF; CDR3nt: TGTGCCAGCAGTTTATCGACAGGGGCAAACTATGGCTACACCTTC
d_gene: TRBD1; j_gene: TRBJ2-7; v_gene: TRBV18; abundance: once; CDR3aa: CASSPRQGAYEQYF; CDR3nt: TGTGCCAGCTCACCTCGACAGGGGGCTTACGAGCAGTACTTC
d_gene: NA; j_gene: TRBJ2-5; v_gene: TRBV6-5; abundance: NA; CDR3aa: CASRDGSLGETQYF; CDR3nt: TGTGCCAGCAGGGACGGGAGCCTGGGCGAGACCCAGTACTTC
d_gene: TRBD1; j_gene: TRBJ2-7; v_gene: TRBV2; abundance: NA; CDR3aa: CASSDRTGTSYEQYF; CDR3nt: TGTGCCAGCAGTGATAGGACAGGGACTTCCTACGAGCAGTACTTC
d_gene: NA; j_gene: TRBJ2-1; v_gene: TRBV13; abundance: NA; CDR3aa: CASSGRLYNEQFF; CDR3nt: TGTGCCAGCAGCGGGAGGCTGTACAATGAGCAGTTCTTC
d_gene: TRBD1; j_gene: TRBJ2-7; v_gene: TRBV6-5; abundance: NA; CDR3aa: CASSYSGTGTYEQYF; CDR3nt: TGTGCCAGCAGTTACTCCGGGACAGGGACCTACGAGCAGTACTTC
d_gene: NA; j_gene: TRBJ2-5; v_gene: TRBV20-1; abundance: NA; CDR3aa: CSALRGETQYF; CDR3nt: TGCAGTGCGCTAAGGGGAGAGACCCAGTACTTC
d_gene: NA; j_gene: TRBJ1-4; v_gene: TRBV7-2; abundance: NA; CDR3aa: CASSLVGEKLFF; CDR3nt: TGTGCCAGCAGCTTAGTAGGTGAAAAACTGTTTTTT
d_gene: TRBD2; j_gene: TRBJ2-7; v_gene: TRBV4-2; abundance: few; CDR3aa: CASSQEGRGGYEQYF; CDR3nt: TGTGCCAGCAGCCAAGAGGGACGGGGGGGCTACGAGCAGTACTTC
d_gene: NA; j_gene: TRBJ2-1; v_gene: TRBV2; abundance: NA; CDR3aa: CASSELEGGHNEQFF; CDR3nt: TGTGCCAGCAGTGAACTAGAGGGAGGTCACAATGAGCAGTTCTTC
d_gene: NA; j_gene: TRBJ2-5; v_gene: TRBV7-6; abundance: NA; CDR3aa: CASSLVVSLEGTQYF; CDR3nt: TGTGCCAGCAGCTTAGTAGTTTCTCTAGAGGGGACCCAGTACTTC
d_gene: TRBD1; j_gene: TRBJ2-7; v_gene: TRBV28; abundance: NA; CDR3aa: CASRDRPYEQYF; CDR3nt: TGTGCCAGCCGGGACAGACCCTACGAGCAGTACTTC
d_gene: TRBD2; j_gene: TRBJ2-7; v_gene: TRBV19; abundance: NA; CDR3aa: CASSTVIRTRGGHEQYF; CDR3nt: TGTGCCAGTAGTACCGTTATCCGGACTAGGGGAGGCCACGAGCAGTACTTC
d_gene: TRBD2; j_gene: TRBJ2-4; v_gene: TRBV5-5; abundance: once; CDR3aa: CASSLSRGGKNIQYF; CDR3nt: TGTGCCAGCAGCTTGTCCCGCGGGGGGAAAAACATTCAGTACTTC
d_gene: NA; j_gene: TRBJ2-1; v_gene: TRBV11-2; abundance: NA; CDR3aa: CASSLSPSTLIGEQFF; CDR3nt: TGTGCCAGCAGCTTATCTCCGTCCACTTTGATCGGGGAGCAGTTCTTC
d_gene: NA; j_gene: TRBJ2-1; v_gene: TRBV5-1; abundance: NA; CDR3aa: CASSLVRTSTDNEQFF; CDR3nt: TGCGCCAGCAGCTTGGTGCGAACTAGCACCGACAATGAGCAGTTCTTC
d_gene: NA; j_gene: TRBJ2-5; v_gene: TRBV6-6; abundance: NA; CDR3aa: CASSYSQGGIQETQYF; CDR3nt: TGTGCCAGCAGTTACTCACAGGGGGGGATACAAGAGACCCAGTACTTC
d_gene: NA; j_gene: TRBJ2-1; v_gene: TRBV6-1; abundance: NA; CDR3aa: CASSGRASLTYNEQFF; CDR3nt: TGTGCCAGCAGTGGACGGGCCAGTCTGACCTACAATGAGCAGTTCTTC
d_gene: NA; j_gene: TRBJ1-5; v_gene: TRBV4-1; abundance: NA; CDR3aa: CASSQESRFYQPQHF; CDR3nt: TGCGCCAGCAGCCAAGAAAGTCGCTTTTATCAGCCCCAGCATTTT
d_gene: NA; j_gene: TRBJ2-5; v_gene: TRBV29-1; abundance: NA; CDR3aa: CSVEKARGETQYF; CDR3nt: TGCAGCGTTGAAAAGGCAAGGGGAGAGACCCAGTACTTC
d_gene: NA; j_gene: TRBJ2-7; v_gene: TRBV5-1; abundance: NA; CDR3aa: CASSPGDFGYEQYF; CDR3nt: TGCGCCAGCAGCCCAGGGGATTTCGGCTACGAGCAGTACTTC
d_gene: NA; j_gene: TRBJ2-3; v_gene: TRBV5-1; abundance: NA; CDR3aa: CASSVLVAGPTDTQYF; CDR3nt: TGCGCCAGCAGCGTGTTGGTGGCGGGTCCCACAGATACGCAGTATTTT
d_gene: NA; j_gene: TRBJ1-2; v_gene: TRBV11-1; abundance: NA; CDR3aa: CASSRAWTDGYTF; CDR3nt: TGTGCCAGCAGTCGAGCCTGGACAGATGGCTACACCTTC
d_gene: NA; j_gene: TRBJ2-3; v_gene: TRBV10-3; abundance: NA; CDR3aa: CATRWDPSTDTQYF; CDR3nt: TGTGCCACACGGTGGGACCCGAGCACAGATACGCAGTATTTT
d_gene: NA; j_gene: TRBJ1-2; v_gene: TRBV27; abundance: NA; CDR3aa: CASSSDGYGYTF; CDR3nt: TGTGCCAGCAGTTCGGACGGCTATGGCTACACCTTC
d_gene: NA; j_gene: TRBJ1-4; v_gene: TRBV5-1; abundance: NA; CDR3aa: CASSTQDPTNEKLFF; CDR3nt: TGCGCCAGCAGCACCCAGGATCCGACTAATGAAAAACTGTTTTTT
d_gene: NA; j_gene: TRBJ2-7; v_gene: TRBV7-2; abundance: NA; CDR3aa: CASSLDPAKGVLEQYF; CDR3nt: TGTGCCAGCAGCTTGGATCCAGCTAAAGGTGTCTTGGAGCAGTACTTC
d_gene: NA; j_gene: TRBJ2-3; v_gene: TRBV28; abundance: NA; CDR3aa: CASSRWGRTDTQYF; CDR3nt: TGTGCCAGCAGTCGGTGGGGGCGCACAGATACGCAGTATTTT
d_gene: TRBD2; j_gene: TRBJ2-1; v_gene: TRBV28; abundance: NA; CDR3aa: CASLAGGSGIGDEQFF; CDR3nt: TGTGCCAGCTTAGCTGGGGGGAGCGGGATTGGCGATGAGCAGTTCTTC
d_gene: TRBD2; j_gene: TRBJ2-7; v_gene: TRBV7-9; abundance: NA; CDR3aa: CASSASAGVHEQYF; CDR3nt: TGTGCCAGCAGCGCCTCGGCGGGAGTCCACGAGCAGTACTTC